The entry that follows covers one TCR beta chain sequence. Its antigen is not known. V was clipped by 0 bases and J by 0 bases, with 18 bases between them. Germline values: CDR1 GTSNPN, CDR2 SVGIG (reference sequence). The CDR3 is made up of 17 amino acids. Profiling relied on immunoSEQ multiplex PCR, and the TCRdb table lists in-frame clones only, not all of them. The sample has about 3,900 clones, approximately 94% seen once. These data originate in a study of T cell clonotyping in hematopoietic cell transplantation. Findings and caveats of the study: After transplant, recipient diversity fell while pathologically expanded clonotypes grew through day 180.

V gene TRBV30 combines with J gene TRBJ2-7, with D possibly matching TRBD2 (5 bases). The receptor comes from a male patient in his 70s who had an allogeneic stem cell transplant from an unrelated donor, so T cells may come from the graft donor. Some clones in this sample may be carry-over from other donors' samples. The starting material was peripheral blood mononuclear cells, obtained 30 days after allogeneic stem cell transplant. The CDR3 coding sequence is TGTGCCTGGAGTGTTTATAGAGGGCTAACTCGCTCCTACGAGCAGTACTTC. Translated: CAWSVYRGLTRSYEQYF.